This is a list of T cell receptor beta chains from one sample in a study of control samples from healthy donors and cancer patients. Assay used: immunoSEQ multiplex PCR; TCRdb lists only in-frame clones, some missing. The data show around 100,000 clones, roughly 84% seen once. The sequencing sample was made of blood. These receptors were obtained from a woman between 50 and 59 years old in good health. Both conserved end residues are part of each CDR3.

CDR3: CASSSLSGTREKLFF
V: TRBV7-9

CDR3: CASSDTKRAWGTGELFF
V: TRBV10-1

CDR3: CASSLVSDNTGELFF
V: TRBV28

CDR3: CASRDLSNQPQHF
V: TRBV19

CDR3: CASAAAGGTNEQFF
V: TRBV4-1

CDR3: CASTERDSGNTIYF
V: TRBV2

CDR3: CASRRTGNQPQHF
V: TRBV6-5

CDR3: CASSSGTRQGEQYF
V: TRBV6-5

CDR3: CASSLDGVLNEKLFF
V: TRBV5-1

CDR3: CASSPSHIAFF
V: TRBV12-3/TRBV12-4

CDR3: CASSLGFISDEQFF
V: TRBV7-9